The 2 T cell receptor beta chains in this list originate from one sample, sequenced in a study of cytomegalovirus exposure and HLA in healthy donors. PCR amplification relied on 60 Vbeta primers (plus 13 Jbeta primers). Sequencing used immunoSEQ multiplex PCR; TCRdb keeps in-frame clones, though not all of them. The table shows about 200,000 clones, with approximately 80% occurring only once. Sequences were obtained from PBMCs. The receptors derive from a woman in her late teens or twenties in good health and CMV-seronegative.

The CDR3 region is CASSKGWDYSNQPQHF. As DNA, the CDR3 is TGCGCCAGCAGCAAAGGGTGGGACTATAGCAATCAGCCCCAGCATTTT. V is TRBV4-3 and J is TRBJ1-5; D possibly corresponds to TRBD1 (5 bases). Per germline, CDR1 LGHNA and CDR2 YSLEER. V gave up 5 bases and J gave up 0 bases, with 14 bases separating them. This CDR3 spans 16 amino acids.

The CDR3 DNA follows: TGTGCCAGCAGTAGGGCCAGGGTTTACGAGCAGTACTTC. It encodes CASSRARVYEQYF. The chain links TRBV27 to TRBJ2-7; D might be TRBD1 (5 bases). V dropped 5 bases and J dropped 4 bases, with 12 bases sitting between them. CDR3 length equals 13 residues. The germline gives CDR1 MNHEY, CDR2 SMNVEV (reference sequence).